This is a list of T cell receptor beta chains from one sample in a study of CD8+CD57+ T cells in acquired aplastic anemia. In TCRdb, the reads were re-called with MiXCR into one record per CDR3 protein. The sample lists some 150,000 distinct CDR3 sequences, 60% to 80% occurring once. Sequencing input: sorted CD4+, CD8+, or CD8+CD57+ T cells (not recorded which) from PBMCs. Receptors originate from a human donor with aplastic anemia. Both conserved end residues are part of each CDR3. Each record gives: D gene, V gene, clone size, J gene, CDR3 protein, CDR3 DNA. The D gene is left open where the match is weak. Not every row has a clone size; where given, it reads once, few, many or a size class.

>NA|TRBV7-2|few|TRBJ2-3
CASSSRQGGSTDTQYF
TGTGCCAGCAGTAGTAGACAGGGAGGTAGCACAGATACGCAGTATTTT
>NA|TRBV6-4|few|TRBJ2-3
CASSDSEGTDTQYF
TGTGCCAGCAGTGACTCGGAGGGAACAGATACGCAGTATTTT
>NA|TRBV27|NA|TRBJ1-4
CATARGEGFPNEKLFF
TGTGCCACCGCTCGGGGGGAGGGATTCCCTAATGAAAAACTGTTTTTT
>TRBD2|TRBV12-3/TRBV12-4|few|TRBJ2-7
CASSSGGVTGEQYF
TGTGCCAGCAGTAGCGGGGGGGTAACAGGCGAGCAGTACTTC
>NA|TRBV2|NA|TRBJ2-5
CASIQEGTQYF
TGTGCCAGCATCCAAGAGGGGACCCAGTACTTC
>NA|TRBV5-4|NA|TRBJ1-4
CASSLDKGATNEKLFF
TGTGCCAGCAGCTTGGATAAGGGTGCAACTAATGAAAAACTGTTTTTT
>TRBD2|TRBV10-1|NA|TRBJ2-1
CASPGLAGGPVNEQFF
TGCGCCAGCCCCGGACTAGCGGGGGGGCCCGTCAATGAGCAGTTCTTC
>NA|TRBV12-3/TRBV12-4|NA|TRBJ2-7
CASSSATRYEQYF
TGTGCCAGCAGTTCCGCCACACGCTACGAGCAGTACTTC
>TRBD2|TRBV9|many|TRBJ2-1
CASRGLAGDEQFF
TGTGCCAGCAGGGGACTAGCGGGAGACGAGCAGTTCTTC
>TRBD2|TRBV7-9|once|TRBJ2-2
CASSPGTGGPGTGELFF
TGTGCCAGCAGCCCTGGGACGGGAGGCCCCGGGACCGGGGAGCTGTTTTTT
>NA|TRBV9|NA|TRBJ1-5
CASNSNNQPQHF
TGTGCCAGCAACAGCAACAATCAGCCCCAGCATTTT
>NA|TRBV6-5|NA|TRBJ2-5
CASSYSMTGRETQYF
TGTGCCAGCAGTTACTCCATGACAGGGAGGGAGACCCAGTACTTC
>NA|TRBV7-8|NA|TRBJ1-1
CASSLQVNTEAFF
TGTGCCAGCAGCTTACAGGTGAACACTGAAGCTTTCTTT
>NA|TRBV10-2|few|TRBJ1-6
CASSEDSSPLHF
TGCGCCAGCAGTGAGGACAGCTCACCCCTCCACTTT
>TRBD1|TRBV10-3|NA|TRBJ2-7
CAISEGTGTYEQYF
TGTGCCATCAGTGAAGGGACAGGGACCTACGAGCAGTACTTC
>TRBD2|TRBV7-2|NA|TRBJ2-1
CASSLGTSGLNEQFF
TGTGCCAGCAGCCTCGGGACTAGCGGGCTCAATGAGCAGTTCTTC
>NA|TRBV10-2|NA|TRBJ2-1
CASSELASSSYNEQFF
TGCGCCAGCAGTGAGCTAGCTTCCAGCTCCTACAATGAGCAGTTCTTC
>NA|TRBV15|NA|TRBJ2-1
CATSHPQGGHNEQFF
TGTGCCACCAGCCATCCGCAGGGGGGGCACAATGAGCAGTTCTTC
>TRBD2|TRBV20-1|NA|TRBJ2-3
CSAQRLAGITDTQYF
TGCAGTGCACAGAGGCTAGCGGGGATCACAGATACGCAGTATTTT
>NA|TRBV11-2|NA|TRBJ2-5
CASSPGTLQETQYF
TGTGCCAGCAGCCCAGGGACTCTGCAAGAGACCCAGTACTTC
>NA|TRBV19|NA|TRBJ1-1
CASRQMNTEAFF
TGTGCCAGTAGGCAAATGAACACTGAAGCTTTCTTT
>NA|TRBV7-9|NA|TRBJ2-7
CASSGRGTGEQYF
TGTGCCAGCAGCGGGAGGGGGACGGGGGAGCAGTACTTC
>TRBD2|TRBV7-9|few|TRBJ2-5
CASSLASLGLAKETQYF
TGTGCCAGCAGCTTAGCATCCCTGGGACTAGCGAAAGAGACCCAGTACTTC
>TRBD1|TRBV15|NA|TRBJ1-4
CATSKQTGGSEKLFF
TGTGCCACCAGCAAACAGACAGGGGGCTCTGAAAAACTGTTTTTT
>NA|TRBV5-1|NA|TRBJ1-5
CASSLAGSQPQHF
TGCGCCAGCAGCTTGGCGGGGAGTCAGCCCCAGCATTTT
>NA|TRBV6-1|NA|TRBJ1-3
CASSLGGPSGNTIYF
TGTGCCAGCAGCCTAGGCGGACCGTCCGGAAACACCATATATTTT
>NA|TRBV2|few|TRBJ2-2
CASSEALQGDGELFF
TGTGCCAGCAGTGAAGCGCTACAGGGTGACGGGGAGCTGTTTTTT
>TRBD1|TRBV14|NA|TRBJ2-3
CASSPGQYTQYF
TGTGCCAGCAGCCCGGGACAGTATACGCAGTATTTT